The 15 T cell receptor beta chains below all came from one sample that was sequenced in a study of control samples from healthy donors and cancer patients. Using immunoSEQ multiplex PCR, the repertoire was profiled, and TCRdb retains in-frame clones only, with some absent. The repertoire includes over 110,000 clones, approximately 92% of them detected once, and roughly 10% sits in the top ten. The sample was blood. The receptors derive from a man aged 25 to 45 in good health.

This chain uses TRBV23-1 with TRBJ1-1; 7 bases line up with TRBD1. TRBV23-1 is an open reading frame whose function is uncertain. The CDR3 contains 15 residues. With 3 bases clipped from V and 3 bases from J, the junction kept 7 bases outside the gene matches. The CDR3 protein is CASSHQGTVDTEAFF. DNA of the CDR3: TGCGCCAGCAGTCACCAGGGGACAGTGGACACTGAAGCTTTCTTT.

The chain links TRBV6-5 to TRBJ1-5; D may be TRBD1 (5 bases). This CDR3 comprises 13 residues. V lost 6 bases and J lost 5, with 11 bases in between. The V gene's germline CDR1 is MNHEY and CDR2 SVGAGI. CDR3 amino acids: CASSRDYDQPQHF. The CDR3 DNA reads TGTGCCAGCAGCAGGGATTACGATCAGCCCCAGCATTTT.

This clone has just a few counts. This chain joins TRBV7-3 and TRBJ1-2; D is unresolved. Looked up from germline, CDR1 is SGHTA and CDR2 is FQGTGA. V was pared by 5 bases and J by 5 bases, with 12 bases between. This CDR3 is 13 amino acids long. CDR3 loop: CASSTPDHYGYTF. The CDR3 coding sequence is TGTGCCAGCAGCACCCCCGATCATTATGGCTACACCTTC.

The chain employs TRBV6-5 and TRBJ1-5; no clear D gene. V was clipped by 2 bases and J by 2 bases, with 4 bases between them. This CDR3 region has 13 residues. CDR1 is MNHEY, CDR2 SVGAGI, per germline. CDR3 sequence (DNA): TGTGCCAGCAGTTACACGGGCAATCAGCCCCAGCATTTT. This sequence encodes CASSYTGNQPQHF.

The chain combines TRBV5-4 with TRBJ1-2, with D maybe TRBD1 (5 bases). V lost 1 base to trimming and J lost 3 bases, with 13 bases between them. Germline loops: CDR1 SGHNT, CDR2 YYREEE (reference sequence). CDR3 length equals 15 residues. CDR3 in amino acids: CASSLNPMGDYGYTF. Written as DNA, the CDR3 is TGTGCCAGCAGCTTGAACCCAATGGGGGACTATGGCTACACCTTC. Full variable domain (rest looked up from reference TRBV5-4 and TRBJ1-2): ETGVTQSPTHLIKTRGQQVTLRCSSQSGHNTVSWYQQALGQGPQFIFQYYREEENGRGNFPPRFSGLQFPNYSSELNVNALELDDSALYLCASSLNPMGDYGYTFGSGTRLTVV.

This clone has a single count. The chain combines TRBV7-9 with TRBJ1-2; D is undetermined. The CDR3 is 14 residues long. V lost 1 base to trimming and J lost 2 bases, with 8 bases between them. Germline CDR1 reads SEHNR; CDR2 reads FQNEAQ (reference sequence). The CDR3 sequence is CASSLGNGNYGYTF. Here the CDR3 DNA reads TGTGCCAGCAGCTTAGGGAATGGAAACTATGGCTACACCTTC.

This clone was detected only once. The chain recombines TRBV18 with TRBJ1-4; D gene unclear. From germline, CDR1 is KGHSH and CDR2 LQKENI. CDR3 size: 14 residues. V was trimmed by 1 base and J by 8 bases, leaving 11 bases between them. The DNA for the CDR3 is TGTGCCAGCTCACCACAAGGGTTAGGGGAAAAACTGTTTTTT. It is translated as CASSPQGLGEKLFF.

The chain recombines TRBV7-9 with TRBJ1-3; no firm D call. The V and J ends lost 4 bases and 0 bases respectively, with 13 bases between them. CDR1 is SEHNR and CDR2 is FQNEAQ in the germline V gene (reference sequence). This CDR3 contains 16 residues. CDR3 nucleotide sequence: TGTGCCAGCAGCTCCTCGGACGGGTACTCTGGAAACACCATATATTTT. Translating gives CASSSSDGYSGNTIYF.

The chain recombines TRBV9 with TRBJ1-2, with 7 bases that match TRBD1. The CDR3 totals 14 residues. The germline CDR1 and CDR2 sequences are SGDLS and YYNGEE. J lost 4 bases, V lost 3 bases, and 6 bases had no gene match. CDR3 bases: TGTGCCAGCAGCGCCCGACAGGGCCCCTATGGCTACACCTTC. As protein: CASSARQGPYGYTF.

The chain carries TRBV6-5 and TRBJ1-1; weak D call: TRBD1 (5 bases). CDR1 is MNHEY, CDR2 SVGAGI, per germline. Trimming stripped 5 bases from V and 2 bases from J, with 15 bases between. The CDR3 is made up of 15 amino acids. In nucleotides, the CDR3 is TGTGCCAGCAGTATCTGGGGCCGGGCTAACACTGAAGCTTTCTTT. This codes for CASSIWGRANTEAFF.

CDR3 region: CASSLGDGTEEKLFF. The CDR3 region has the DNA TGTGCCAGCAGCTTAGGAGATGGGACAGAAGAAAAACTGTTTTTT. V usage is TRBV7-9 and J usage is TRBJ1-4; 7 positions agree with TRBD1. CDR3 length: 15 residues. The trim removed 1 base at V and 8 bases at J, leaving 7 bases unmatched. Germline V gene sequence: CDR1 SEHNR, CDR2 FQNEAQ (reference sequence). Filled out from reference TRBV7-9 and TRBJ1-4, the complete variable domain reads DTGVSQNPRHKITKRGQNVTFRCDPISEHNRLYWYRQTLGQGPEFLTYFQNEAQLEKSRLLSDRFSAERPKGSFSTLEIQRTEQGDSAMYLCASSLGDGTEEKLFFGSGTQLSVL.

This clone was observed once. The V call is TRBV3-1 (or the pseudogene TRBV3-2), the J call TRBJ1-1; tentative D call: TRBD1 (6 bases). The CDR3 sequence is 13 residues long. The V and J ends lost 4 bases and 1 base respectively, with 7 bases between them. The germline gives CDR1 LGHDT, CDR2 YNNKEL (reference sequence). CDR3 in amino acids: CASSLGQNTEAFF. For the CDR3, the DNA is TGTGCCAGCAGCCTGGGACAGAACACTGAAGCTTTCTTT.

The rearrangement joins TRBV5-1 to TRBJ2-3, with D perhaps given as TRBD1 or TRBD2 (5 bases each). Trimming cost V 0 bases and J 5 bases, with 10 bases left between them. CDR1 and CDR2 (germline): SGHRS, YFSETQ. CDR3 size: 14 residues. CDR3: CASSLGLGVDTQYF. The CDR3 coding sequence is TGCGCCAGCAGCTTGGGACTGGGGGTAGATACGCAGTATTTT.

This clone was counted a single time. This sequence joins TRBV9 and TRBJ1-1; 7 nucleotides match TRBD1. In germline, CDR1 is SGDLS, CDR2 YYNGEE. The CDR3 is 15 residues long. J gave up 4 bases and V 4 bases, and 10 bases lay outside the gene matches. The CDR3 DNA sequence: TGTGCCAGCAGCCAATTCCAGGGGGTTGGCACTGAAGCTTTCTTT. Translating gives CASSQFQGVGTEAFF.

V gene TRBV6-6 combines with J gene TRBJ1-1; TRBD1 might be the D (5 bases). Germline V gives CDR1 MNHNY, CDR2 SVGAGI (reference sequence). The CDR3 is 14 amino acids. V lost 1 base to trimming and J lost 1 base, with 7 bases between them. This chain's CDR3 is CASSYYGANTEAFF. DNA of the CDR3: TGTGCCAGCAGTTACTATGGGGCGAACACTGAAGCTTTCTTT.